One and the same sample provided the 20 T cell receptor beta chains below, sequenced in a study of blood T cells in healthy people across ages. Primers used in a second PCR of roughly 6 to 12 cycles were a sample-barcoded 5' primer and a J-beta primer mix. Each CDR3 protein is one row after TCRdb ran MiXCR on the 5' RACE reads. This sample carries around 1,000,000 distinct CDR3 sequences, approximately 26% of them seen once, and the ten largest clones take approximately 0.7%. These sequences were also reported in another study, on T cells of mothers and their children.

Sequencing was carried out using blood. These receptors came from a girl aged 2-10 years in good health.

The V and J genes are TRBV6-5 and TRBJ1-1; unclear D gene. Trimming took off 7 bases at V and 5 bases at J, with 8 bases between the two ends. The CDR3 totals 11 residues. Germline CDR1 and CDR2: MNHEY and SVGAGI. This CDR3 reads CASTVGTEAFF. CDR3 coding DNA: TGTGCCAGCACCGTCGGTACTGAAGCTTTCTTT.

The chain combines TRBV10-1 with TRBJ2-7; no definite D call. The CDR3 extends over 14 amino acids. V was shortened by 2 bases and J by 4 bases, with 12 bases between the two germline ends. CDR1 WNHNN and CDR2 SYGVQD come from the germline V gene (reference sequence). CDR3 sequence reads: CASSEGIGGYEQYF. The CDR3, as DNA: TGCGCCAGCAGTGAGGGTATAGGTGGGTACGAGCAGTACTTC.

The genes are TRBV6-6 and TRBJ2-3; 7 bases agree with TRBD1. V lost 6 bases to trimming and J lost 3 bases; unmatched junction nucleotides: 9. This CDR3 is 15 amino acids long. CDR1 and CDR2 from the germline V gene are MNHNY and SVGAGI (reference sequence). As DNA, the CDR3 is TGTGCCAGCAGGCAGACAGGGTCATCGACAGATACGCAGTATTTT. This sequence encodes CASRQTGSSTDTQYF.

The table lists this clonotype with a few counts. V gene TRBV7-2 combines with J gene TRBJ2-5, with 8 bases identical to TRBD2. V shed 1 base and J 1 base; nucleotides not matched to a gene: 5. The CDR3 is 16 amino acids. Germline CDR1 is SGHTA and CDR2 is FQGNSA. CDR3 nucleotide sequence: TGTGCCAGCAGCTTAGGGCCTAGCGGGCCCCAAGAGACCCAGTACTTC. Protein: CASSLGPSGPQETQYF.

This clonotype came up a few times. The chain combines TRBV29-1 with TRBJ1-1, with 9 bases that match TRBD1. This CDR3 is built from 13 residues. The germline gives CDR1 SQVTM, CDR2 ANQGSEA. J was trimmed by 10 bases and V by 3 bases; bases with no gene match: 9. Here the CDR3 reads CSVDLGQGLTAFF. For the CDR3, the DNA is TGCAGCGTTGATCTTGGACAGGGGCTGACAGCTTTCTTT.

This sequence joins TRBV7-9 and TRBJ1-1; 9 bases line up with TRBD1. The germline V gene encodes CDR1 SEHNR and CDR2 FQNEAQ (reference sequence). The ends lost 2 bases at V and 4 bases at J; junction bases unmatched: 5. This CDR3 spans 15 amino acids. CDR3 loop: CASSLHRGQFTEAFF. The DNA for the CDR3 is TGTGCCAGCAGCTTACACAGGGGGCAGTTCACTGAAGCTTTCTTT.

This clonotype was found a few times. The chain joins TRBV15 to TRBJ2-7; either TRBD1 or TRBD2 may fit D (5 bases each). Germline loops: CDR1 LNHNV, CDR2 YYDKDF (reference sequence). The CDR3 consists of 15 residues. The V gene lost 5 bases and the J gene lost 4 bases, with 18 bases spanning the gap. CDR3 coding DNA: TGTGCCACCAGCCCCAGCCCGGGGCCCGGGTACGAGCAGTACTTC. As protein: CATSPSPGPGYEQYF.

There are a few counts of this clonotype. The genes are TRBV11-3 and TRBJ2-2; D is unclear. V was pared by 4 bases and J by 9 bases, with 21 bases between. Germline V gene sequence: CDR1 SGHNT, CDR2 YENEEA. This CDR3 spans 16 amino acids. The CDR3 loop is CASSSQPGSSSWELFF. The DNA for the CDR3 is TGTGCCAGCAGCTCCCAACCGGGTAGCTCCAGCTGGGAGCTGTTTTTT.

The rearrangement joins TRBV5-6 to TRBJ2-5; maybe TRBD1 (6 bases). The J call is uncertain, as TRBJ2-7 better fits the DNA end. The CDR3 has 13 residues. Germline values: CDR1 SGHDT, CDR2 YYEEEE. The CDR3 DNA follows: TGTGCCCACTGGGGGCCTCCCAGAGTCGAGCAGTACTTC. It translates to CAHWGPPRVEQYF.

V gene TRBV7-9 combines with J gene TRBJ2-5, with 9 bases that match TRBD2. The DNA end is a closer match to TRBJ2-1, so the J assignment may be wrong. The CDR3 contains 16 residues. Germline V CDR1 and CDR2: SEHNR, FQNEAQ (reference sequence). In DNA, the CDR3 is TGTGCCAGCAGCTTACAGGGCGGGGGGGCTGTAAATGAGCAGTTCTTC. This encodes CASSLQGGGAVNEQFF.

The chain has TRBV4-2 and TRBJ2-1; TRBD1 or TRBD2 may be the D gene (5 bases each). In germline, CDR1 is LGHNA, CDR2 YNFKEQ. Trimming took off 3 bases at V and 0 bases at J, with 18 bases between the two ends. The CDR3 extends over 18 amino acids. The CDR3 DNA sequence: TGTGCCAGCAGCCATAAAGACGGGGACCCCAGCTCCTACAATGAGCAGTTCTTC. Residues: CASSHKDGDPSSYNEQFF.

The J gene is TRBJ1-5, the V gene TRBV12-3 or TRBV12-4; maybe TRBD1 (5 bases). This CDR3 is 14 amino acids long. Trimming stripped 3 bases from V and 4 bases from J, with 10 bases between. CDR3 sequence reads: CASSLWGGNQPQHF. The CDR3 DNA reads TGTGCCAGCAGTTTGTGGGGGGGGAATCAGCCCCAGCATTTT.

This sequence joins TRBV9 and TRBJ2-6, with a tentative D call TRBD2 (5 bases). The V end lost 4 bases, the J end lost 2 bases, and 13 bases lay between the germline ends. The CDR3 runs to 16 residues. Germline V CDR1 and CDR2: SGDLS, YYNGEE. The CDR3 bases are TGTGCCAGCAGCCCACACGCCGGGGCTGGGGCCAACGTCCTGACTTTC. It codes for CASSPHAGAGANVLTF.

This clonotype was observed many times. This rearrangement joins TRBV4-2 to TRBJ2-1; possibly TRBD2 for D (5 bases). V gave up 1 base and J gave up 4 bases, with 5 bases separating them. Germline-derived CDR1 and CDR2 are LGHNA and YNFKEQ. This CDR3 is built from 13 residues. The CDR3 sequence is CASSQGGYNEQFF. For the CDR3, the DNA is TGTGCCAGCAGCCAAGGAGGGTACAATGAGCAGTTCTTC.

There are many counts of this clonotype. The CDR3 sequence: CASSLTGVDEQYF. For the CDR3, the DNA is TGTGCCAGCAGCCTGACAGGGGTCGACGAGCAGTACTTC. The chain is built from TRBV7-9 and TRBJ2-7; TRBD1 aligns across 8 bases. CDR1 is SEHNR, CDR2 FQNEAQ, per germline (reference sequence). The V and J ends lost 5 bases and 5 bases, in that order; junction bases with no gene match: 5. This CDR3 has 13 amino acids.

The sample holds a few counts of this clonotype. The rearrangement links TRBV27 to TRBJ2-1; D gene ambiguous. The CDR3 covers 15 residues. Between the trimmed V and J ends, which lost 2 bases and 7 bases, there was a span of 15 bases. From germline, CDR1 is MNHEY and CDR2 SMNVEV (reference sequence). CDR3 in amino acids: CASSLSSPERNEQFF. The CDR3 DNA reads TGTGCCAGCAGTTTAAGCTCACCAGAGAGGAATGAGCAGTTCTTC.

V is TRBV6-5 and J is TRBJ2-3; 8 bases line up with TRBD2. Germline CDR1 is MNHEY and CDR2 is SVGAGI. Trimming at V came to 2 bases and at J to 0 bases, leaving 16 bases not matched to a gene. This CDR3 comprises 20 residues. The CDR3: CASSYVPWLAGGSSTDTQYF. Written as DNA, the CDR3 is TGTGCCAGCAGTTACGTCCCGTGGCTAGCGGGCGGATCTAGCACAGATACGCAGTATTTT.

Note on this clonotype: One end of the junction fails to match germline, which may point to a read error. The chain links TRBV16 to TRBJ1-1; D uncertain. Germline V CDR1 and CDR2: KGHSY, FQNENV. This CDR3 has 15 residues. The CDR3 loop is CASSQSAEMNTEAFF. CDR3 DNA sequence: TGTGCCAGCAGCCAATCGGCAGAAATGAACACTGAGGCTTTCTTT.

The chain employs TRBV20-1 and TRBJ2-3; 9 bases are shared with TRBD2. CDR1 is DFQATT and CDR2 is SNEGSKA in the germline V gene (reference sequence). This CDR3 comprises 14 residues. The V segment lost 3 bases and the J segment 3 bases; nucleotides outside the gene matches: 4. This CDR3 is CSARPSGVTDTQYF. CDR3 bases: TGCAGTGCTAGGCCTAGCGGGGTAACAGATACGCAGTATTTT.

This rearrangement joins TRBV4-2 to TRBJ2-1; TRBD2 matches 8 bases. Germline CDR1 reads LGHNA; CDR2 reads YNFKEQ. There are 15 residues in the CDR3. V lost 0 bases to trimming and J lost 8 bases; unmatched junction nucleotides: 6. CDR3 nucleotide sequence: TGTGCCAGCAGCCAAGATCGGGAGGGCCTTGATGAGCAGTTCTTC. This codes for CASSQDREGLDEQFF.